This T cell receptor (beta chain) was recorded in a study of a mutant IDH1 vaccine in newly diagnosed glioma. Study background: Antecedent treatment encompassed radiotherapy, temozolomide, or their combination; the majority received both.

Time point given: week 5, during vaccination. It was 300 ug of mutant IDH1 20-mer peptide that made up each vaccine dose, given with topical imiquimod. The J segment lost 6 bases and the V segment lost 3 bases, leaving 6 bases of the junction unmatched. The CDR3 sequence is 14 residues long. Germline V lookup: CDR1 KGHSH, CDR2 LQKENI. Some clones are missing from TCRdb's copy, which holds only in-frame ones; the method was immunoSEQ multiplex PCR. The sample comprises about 38,000 clones, 70% to 80% of which are singletons, and 5.5% rests with the top ten. Remarks on this clone: Its antigen remains unidentified.

The TCR comes from a man aged 40-49 years with glioma. The source material was PBMCs, sampled from a glioma patient whose treatment included an IDH1 peptide vaccine. The chain uses TRBV18 and TRBJ1-2; 8 bases match TRBD1. Here the CDR3 reads CASSPMDRANGYTF. In DNA, the CDR3 is TGTGCCAGCTCACCTATGGACAGGGCGAATGGCTACACCTTC.